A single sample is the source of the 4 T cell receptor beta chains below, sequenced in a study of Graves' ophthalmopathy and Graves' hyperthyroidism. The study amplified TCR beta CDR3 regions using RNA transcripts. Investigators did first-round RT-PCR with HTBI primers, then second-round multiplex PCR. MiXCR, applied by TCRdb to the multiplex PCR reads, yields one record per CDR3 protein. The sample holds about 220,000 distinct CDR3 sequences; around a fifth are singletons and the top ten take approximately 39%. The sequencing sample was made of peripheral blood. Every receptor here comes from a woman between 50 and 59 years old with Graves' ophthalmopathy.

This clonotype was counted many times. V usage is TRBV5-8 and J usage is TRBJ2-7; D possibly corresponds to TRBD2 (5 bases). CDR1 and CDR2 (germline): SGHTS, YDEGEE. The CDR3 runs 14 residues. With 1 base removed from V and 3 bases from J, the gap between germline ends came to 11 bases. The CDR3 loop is CASSLRENLYEQYF. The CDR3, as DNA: TGTGCCAGCAGCTTGAGGGAGAATCTCTACGAGCAGTACTTC.

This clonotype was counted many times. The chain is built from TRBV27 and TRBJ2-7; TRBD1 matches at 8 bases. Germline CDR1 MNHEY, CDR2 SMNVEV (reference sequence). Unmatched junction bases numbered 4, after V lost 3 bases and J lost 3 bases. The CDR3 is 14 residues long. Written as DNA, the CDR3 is TGTGCCAGCAGTTTCTGGGACAGGATCTACGAGCAGTACTTC. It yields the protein CASSFWDRIYEQYF.

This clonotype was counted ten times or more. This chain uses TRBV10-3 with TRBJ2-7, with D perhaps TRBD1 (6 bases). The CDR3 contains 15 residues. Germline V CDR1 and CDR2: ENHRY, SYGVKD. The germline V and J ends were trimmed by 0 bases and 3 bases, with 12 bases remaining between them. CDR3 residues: CAISESRGQIYEQYF. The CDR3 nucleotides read TGTGCCATCAGTGAGTCGAGGGGACAAATCTACGAGCAGTACTTC.

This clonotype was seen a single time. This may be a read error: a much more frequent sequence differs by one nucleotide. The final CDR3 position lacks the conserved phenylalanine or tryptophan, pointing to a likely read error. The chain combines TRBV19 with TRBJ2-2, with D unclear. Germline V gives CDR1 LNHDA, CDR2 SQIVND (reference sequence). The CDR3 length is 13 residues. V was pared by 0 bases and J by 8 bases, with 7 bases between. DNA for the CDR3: TGTGCCAGTAGTATAGAGTGGTCGGGGGAGCTGTTTCTT. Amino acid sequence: CASSIEWSGELFL.